What follows is one TCR beta chain and its context. Its antigen is not identified. Sequencing used immunoSEQ multiplex PCR; TCRdb keeps in-frame clones, though not all of them. The sample consists of a few hundred clones, 75% to 90% of them appearing once. The data were taken from a study of T cells and Merkel cell carcinoma outcomes. General study findings and limits: Repertoire plus T-cell density reportedly predicted Merkel cell carcinoma outcomes.

V gave up 2 bases and J gave up 0 bases, with 16 bases separating them. The length of the CDR3 is 17 residues. The V gene's germline CDR1 is SGHRS and CDR2 YFSETQ. Material for sequencing was tumor tissue from Merkel cell carcinoma. This chain joins TRBV5-1 and TRBJ2-3; maybe TRBD2 (6 bases). The clonotype comes from a human donor with Merkel cell carcinoma. The CDR3 spells CASSFLGGLSSTDTQYF. CDR3 in DNA: TGCGCCAGCAGCTTCCTCGGGGGATTATCGAGCACAGATACGCAGTATTTT.